This T cell receptor (beta chain) was obtained from a study of T cells expressing NK-cell markers. Germline assignment: CDR1 LNHDA and CDR2 SQIVND (reference sequence). The CDR3 runs 17 residues. Following a re-call of the 5' RACE reads, TCRdb has one entry per CDR3 protein and lacks DNA. The sample includes some 390,000 distinct CDR3 sequences. The sample was blood T cells: a sorted CD56 or NKG2C T cell subset, CD4+ or CD8+ T cells, or bulk PBMC T cells (not recorded which). The receptor comes from a woman aged 45-65 years in good health. The V gene is TRBV19, the J gene TRBJ2-3; without DNA, the TCRdb call of TRBD2 cannot be checked. CDR3 amino acids: CASSIGTSGRRTDTQYF.